The clone carrying this T cell receptor beta chain has a handful of counts. Its cognate antigen is unknown. This sample stems from a study of T-cell reconstitution after alpha-beta-depleted transplantation in children. The study, taken as a whole, reports: A year had passed since transplant, and T-cell counts and diversity by then came mostly from newly produced T cells. TCRbeta diversity was high at day 60 in some patients (a result of surviving recipient T cells and thymic progenitors). About two months after transplant, alpha-beta T cells reportedly came from several hundred expanded graft clones.

The germline V gene encodes CDR1 SGHTA and CDR2 FQGNSA. V lost 3 bases, J lost 7 bases, and 10 bases lay in between. This CDR3 has 14 amino acids. Preparation of the TCRbeta library used unique molecular identifiers. TCRdb re-analysed the PCR reads in MiXCR, keeping a single row per CDR3 protein. The data show 800,000 to 1,000,000 distinct CDR3 sequences, with about 29% seen just once and over 25% held by the top ten. The material sequenced was PBMCs, mostly from graft donor cells, taken 360 days after TCRalphabeta/CD19-depleted stem cell transplant. This TCR derives from a boy under three years old who had a stem cell transplant for SCID, so the T cells may come from the graft donor. The chain joins TRBV7-2 to TRBJ1-6; TRBD1 is a possible D gene (6 bases). The CDR3 spells CASSFRDKNSPLHF. Here the CDR3 DNA reads TGTGCCAGCAGCTTCCGGGACAAGAATTCACCCCTCCACTTT.